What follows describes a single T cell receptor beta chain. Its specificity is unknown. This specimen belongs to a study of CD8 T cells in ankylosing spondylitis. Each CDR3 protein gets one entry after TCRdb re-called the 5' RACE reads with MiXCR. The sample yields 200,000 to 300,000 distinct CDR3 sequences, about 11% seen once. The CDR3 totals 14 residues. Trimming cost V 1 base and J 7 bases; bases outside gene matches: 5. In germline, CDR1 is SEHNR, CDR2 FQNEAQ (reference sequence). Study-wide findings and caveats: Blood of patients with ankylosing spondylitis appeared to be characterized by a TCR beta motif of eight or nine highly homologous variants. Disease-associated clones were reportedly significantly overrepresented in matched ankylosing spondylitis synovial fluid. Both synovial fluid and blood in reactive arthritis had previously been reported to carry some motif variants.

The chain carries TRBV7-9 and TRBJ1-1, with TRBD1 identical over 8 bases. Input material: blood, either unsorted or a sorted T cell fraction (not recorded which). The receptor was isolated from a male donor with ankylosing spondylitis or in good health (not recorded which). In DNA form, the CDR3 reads TGTGCCAGCAGCTTAGTGTCGACAGGGGATGAAGCTTTCTTT. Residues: CASSLVSTGDEAFF.